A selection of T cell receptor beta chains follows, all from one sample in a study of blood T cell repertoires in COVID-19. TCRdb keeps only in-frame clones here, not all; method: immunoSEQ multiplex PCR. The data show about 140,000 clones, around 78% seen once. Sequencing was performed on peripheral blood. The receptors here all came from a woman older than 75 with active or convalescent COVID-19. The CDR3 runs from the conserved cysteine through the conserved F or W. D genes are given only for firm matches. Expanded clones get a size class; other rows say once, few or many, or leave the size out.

DNA: TGTGCCAGCACCCCGGGACAGACGAACACCGGGGAGCTGTTTTTT
CDR3: CASTPGQTNTGELFF
D: TRBD1
size: few
J: TRBJ2-2
V: TRBV7-2
length: 15

DNA: TGTGCCAGCAGTACGGGACAGAGACTAGGTACTGAAGCTTTCTTT
CDR3: CASSTGQRLGTEAFF
D: TRBD1
size: NA
J: TRBJ1-1
V: TRBV28
length: 15

DNA: TGTGCCAGCAGCCCGGACACCTATGGCTACACCTTC
CDR3: CASSPDTYGYTF
D: NA
size: NA
J: TRBJ1-2
V: TRBV7-9
length: 12

DNA: TGTGCCAGCAGCTTGGGAGAAAGGATGAAGACAGGGTCCTATGGCTACACCTTC
CDR3: CASSLGERMKTGSYGYTF
D: TRBD1
size: NA
J: TRBJ1-2
V: TRBV5-5
length: 18

DNA: TGTGCCAGCAGCCTGCGGACAGGGTGGATCACTGAAGCTTTCTTT
CDR3: CASSLRTGWITEAFF
D: TRBD1
size: NA
J: TRBJ1-1
V: TRBV5-4
length: 15

DNA: TGTGCCAGCAGTTATGGGCAGGTTAATGAAAAACTGTTTTTT
CDR3: CASSYGQVNEKLFF
D: NA
size: few
J: TRBJ1-4
V: TRBV6-5
length: 14

DNA: TGCGCCAGCAGTACAGGCCGACAGGGGAACACTGAAGCTTTCTTT
CDR3: CASSTGRQGNTEAFF
D: TRBD1
size: few
J: TRBJ1-1
V: TRBV5-1
length: 15

DNA: TGTGCCAGCAGCTTAGAGGCTAGCGGGGTCCCAGATACGCAGTATTTT
CDR3: CASSLEASGVPDTQYF
D: TRBD2
size: NA
J: TRBJ2-3
V: TRBV7-6
length: 16

DNA: TGTGCCAGCAGTTACTCGCGAGGGGGCGAGCAGTACTTC
CDR3: CASSYSRGGEQYF
D: NA
size: NA
J: TRBJ2-7
V: TRBV6-5
length: 13

DNA: TGTGCCGGTAGCGGGGGTTTTAACACAGATACGCAGTATTTT
CDR3: CAGSGGFNTDTQYF
D: TRBD2
size: NA
J: TRBJ2-3
V: TRBV7-2
length: 14

DNA: TGTGCCAGCAGTTCACGGGGATGGGGTAGGAATCAGCCCCAGCATTTT
CDR3: CASSSRGWGRNQPQHF
D: NA
size: NA
J: TRBJ1-5
V: TRBV28
length: 16

DNA: TGTGCCAGCAGCAAATCAACCGGGACACAGGCTGAAGCTTTCTTT
CDR3: CASSKSTGTQAEAFF
D: NA
size: NA
J: TRBJ1-1
V: TRBV14
length: 15

DNA: TGTGCCAGCAGCCCAGGGACAGCTAGAAGGGAGCCCCAGCATTTT
CDR3: CASSPGTARREPQHF
D: TRBD1
size: NA
J: TRBJ1-5
V: TRBV16
length: 15

DNA: TGTGCCAGTACTCAACTCGGGGTGGGGAATGAGCAGTTCTTC
CDR3: CASTQLGVGNEQFF
D: NA
size: many
J: TRBJ2-1
V: TRBV19
length: 14

DNA: TGTGCCACCTCCCCCAGACAGATCGATCCGTTTTTCCAGTACTTC
CDR3: CATSPRQIDPFFQYF
D: NA
size: NA
J: TRBJ2-7
V: TRBV14
length: 15

DNA: TGTGCCACCAGCAGCTCCTTGAGCAGCAATCAGCCCCAGCATTTT
CDR3: CATSSSLSSNQPQHF
D: NA
size: NA
J: TRBJ1-5
V: TRBV15
length: 15

DNA: TGTGCCAGTAGTACAACTAGCTGGTCCTACAATGAGCAGTTCTTC
CDR3: CASSTTSWSYNEQFF
D: NA
size: NA
J: TRBJ2-1
V: TRBV19
length: 15

DNA: TGTGCCAGCAGCGTAGACGGGTTTCAGCCCCAGCATTTT
CDR3: CASSVDGFQPQHF
D: NA
size: once
J: TRBJ1-5
V: TRBV9
length: 13

DNA: TGTGCCTGGAGTCGTCAGATGAACACTGAAGCTTTCTTT
CDR3: CAWSRQMNTEAFF
D: NA
size: NA
J: TRBJ1-1
V: TRBV30
length: 13

DNA: TGTGCCAGCAGTACAGGGGTAACGGGGTCACCCCTCCACTTT
CDR3: CASSTGVTGSPLHF
D: TRBD1
size: few
J: TRBJ1-6
V: TRBV2
length: 14

DNA: TGTGCCAGCAGCTTAAGATTGGGGGCGCGGAAGGACACTGAAGCTTTCTTT
CDR3: CASSLRLGARKDTEAFF
D: NA
size: NA
J: TRBJ1-1
V: TRBV7-9
length: 17

DNA: TGTGCCAGCAGCCAACAGGGCTATAATTCACCCCTCCACTTT
CDR3: CASSQQGYNSPLHF
D: NA
size: NA
J: TRBJ1-6
V: TRBV28
length: 14

DNA: TGCGCCAGCAGCCAAGATATAACTAGCGGCACAGATACGCAGTATTTT
CDR3: CASSQDITSGTDTQYF
D: TRBD2
size: NA
J: TRBJ2-3
V: TRBV4-3
length: 16

DNA: TGCAGCGTTTTCGGACTAGCGGGGTGGGGAGAGACCCAGTACTTC
CDR3: CSVFGLAGWGETQYF
D: TRBD2
size: NA
J: TRBJ2-5
V: TRBV29-1
length: 15

DNA: TGTGCTAGTGCCGAGGAACAGGGGATTACCTACGAGCAGTACTTC
CDR3: CASAEEQGITYEQYF
D: TRBD1
size: NA
J: TRBJ2-7
V: TRBV12-5
length: 15

DNA: TGTGCCAGCAGTATCGTACAGGGGGCAAGCCAGCCCCAGCATTTT
CDR3: CASSIVQGASQPQHF
D: TRBD1
size: NA
J: TRBJ1-5
V: TRBV27
length: 15

DNA: TGTGCCACCAGCAGTGGAGGGGGGGCGGACACCGGGGAGCTGTTTTTT
CDR3: CATSSGGGADTGELFF
D: NA
size: NA
J: TRBJ2-2
V: TRBV15
length: 16

DNA: TGCAGTGCTAGTGGGGTCGGGGGGCCTAATTCACCCCTCCACTTT
CDR3: CSASGVGGPNSPLHF
D: NA
size: NA
J: TRBJ1-6
V: TRBV20-1
length: 15

DNA: TGTGCCAGCTCACCCGGACAGGGTAGCACAGATACGCAGTATTTT
CDR3: CASSPGQGSTDTQYF
D: TRBD1
size: NA
J: TRBJ2-3
V: TRBV18
length: 15

DNA: TGTGCCAGCATCCAACCGGGACAGGGGGCAACTGGAAACACCATATATTTT
CDR3: CASIQPGQGATGNTIYF
D: NA
size: NA
J: TRBJ1-3
V: TRBV21-1
length: 17

DNA: TGTGCCAGCAGCAAAGAGTTATCTAGCGGGGGGGCAAACGGGAGCTCCTACAATGAGCAGTTCTTC
CDR3: CASSKELSSGGANGSSYNEQFF
D: NA
size: NA
J: TRBJ2-1
V: TRBV21-1
length: 22

DNA: TGTGCCAGCAGCTTAGAAGGGACAGGGGATGAAAAACTGTTTTTT
CDR3: CASSLEGTGDEKLFF
D: TRBD1
size: NA
J: TRBJ1-4
V: TRBV11-3
length: 15

DNA: TGTGCTAGTGGTTTGGGGGCCCGTGATGGGTATGGCTACACCTTC
CDR3: CASGLGARDGYGYTF
D: NA
size: few
J: TRBJ1-2
V: TRBV12-5
length: 15

DNA: TGTGCCTGGAGTGCCTGGACAGAGGGGGCCGAGCAGTACTTC
CDR3: CAWSAWTEGAEQYF
D: TRBD1
size: NA
J: TRBJ2-7
V: TRBV30
length: 14

DNA: TGTGCCAGCAGCCCCCGGCCTCGAGGCTTGGACACTGAAGCTTTCTTT
CDR3: CASSPRPRGLDTEAFF
D: NA
size: NA
J: TRBJ1-1
V: TRBV11-2
length: 16

DNA: TGTGCCAGCAGCAGGGGGGAGCACACTGAAGCTTTCTTT
CDR3: CASSRGEHTEAFF
D: TRBD1
size: NA
J: TRBJ1-1
V: TRBV12-3/TRBV12-4
length: 13

DNA: TGTGCCAGCAGCGACAAGCGGGGGCTCGAGCAGTACTTC
CDR3: CASSDKRGLEQYF
D: TRBD2
size: few
J: TRBJ2-7
V: TRBV5-4
length: 13

DNA: TGTGCCAGCAGCGCAAGGGGGAAATGGGCTCAGCCCCAGCATTTT
CDR3: CASSARGKWAQPQHF
D: NA
size: NA
J: TRBJ1-5
V: TRBV5-8
length: 15

DNA: TGTGCCAGCTCACCCCAGGGAGGGCTTAGCTCCTACAATGAGCAGTTCTTC
CDR3: CASSPQGGLSSYNEQFF
D: TRBD2
size: once
J: TRBJ2-1
V: TRBV18
length: 17

DNA: TGTGCCAGCAGCGTGCGACAGGGGAGGGGGACTGAAGCTTTCTTT
CDR3: CASSVRQGRGTEAFF
D: TRBD1
size: NA
J: TRBJ1-1
V: TRBV7-8
length: 15

DNA: TGTGCCAGCAGCTTAGGCGGGGGGCTACCTAATGAAAAACTGTTTTTT
CDR3: CASSLGGGLPNEKLFF
D: NA
size: NA
J: TRBJ1-4
V: TRBV7-9
length: 16

DNA: TGTGCCAGCAGGGCGGGGGGCATCAATGAGCAGTTCTTC
CDR3: CASRAGGINEQFF
D: TRBD2
size: once
J: TRBJ2-1
V: TRBV6-5
length: 13